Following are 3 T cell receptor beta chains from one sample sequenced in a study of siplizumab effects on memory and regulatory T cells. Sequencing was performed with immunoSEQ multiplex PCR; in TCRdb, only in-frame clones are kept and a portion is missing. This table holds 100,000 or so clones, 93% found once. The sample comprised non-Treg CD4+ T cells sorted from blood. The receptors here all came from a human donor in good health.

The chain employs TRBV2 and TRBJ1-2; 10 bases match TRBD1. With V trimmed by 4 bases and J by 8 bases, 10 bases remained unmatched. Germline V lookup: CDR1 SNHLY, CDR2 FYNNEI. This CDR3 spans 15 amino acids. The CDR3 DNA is TGTGCCAGCAGTGGGGGACAGGGGAGATGGTCCGGCTACACCTTC. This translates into CASSGGQGRWSGYTF.

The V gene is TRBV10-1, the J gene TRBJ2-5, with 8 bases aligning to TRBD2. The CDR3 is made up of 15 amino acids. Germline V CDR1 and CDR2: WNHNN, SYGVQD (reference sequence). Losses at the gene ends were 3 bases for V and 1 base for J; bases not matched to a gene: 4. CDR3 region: CASSDSSGAQETQYF. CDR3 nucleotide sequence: TGCGCCAGCAGTGACAGTAGCGGGGCCCAAGAGACCCAGTACTTC.

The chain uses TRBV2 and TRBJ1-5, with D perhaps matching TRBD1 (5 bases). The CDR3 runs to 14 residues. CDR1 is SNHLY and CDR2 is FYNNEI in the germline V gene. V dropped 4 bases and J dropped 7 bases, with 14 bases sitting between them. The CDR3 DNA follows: TGTGCCAGCAGTGGGCAGGGAGGAGGGCAGCCCCAGCATTTT. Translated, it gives CASSGQGGGQPQHF. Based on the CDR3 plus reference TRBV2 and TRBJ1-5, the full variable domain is EPEVTQTPSHQVTQMGQEVILRCVPISNHLYFYWYRQILGQKVEFLVSFYNNEISEKSEIFDDQFSVERPDGSNFTLKIRSTKLEDSAMYFCASSGQGGGQPQHFGDGTRLSIL.